This TCR beta chain appears in the sequencing data of a study of neurological immune-mediated disorders. Points from the study as a whole: TCR clonal expansion peaked in HTLV-1-associated myelopathy patients and was lowest in multiple sclerosis patients. CDR3 amino acid sequences found in expanded clones were never shared across subjects, suggesting private repertoires in all groups.

Noted time point: technical triplicate 2. The sorted libraries took about a million CD4+ or CD8+ T cells. This clonotype was counted many times. Its antigen is unknown. Trimming cost V 8 bases and J 6 bases, with 10 bases left between them. The germline V gene encodes CDR1 MNHNS and CDR2 SASEGT. There are 12 residues in the CDR3. TCRdb recomputed calls from the 5' RACE reads with MiXCR, one row per CDR3 protein. The data contain about 32,000 distinct CDR3 sequences, 10% to 15% of them singletons. The clonotype originates from a female donor with HTLV-1-associated myelopathy (HAM/TSP). This chain joins TRBV6-1 and TRBJ2-2; D may correspond to TRBD1 or TRBD2 (5 bases each). Sequencing input: CD4+ T cells from blood. The CDR3 loop reads CASAWGSGELFF. The CDR3 DNA reads TGTGCCAGCGCCTGGGGGTCCGGGGAGCTGTTTTTT.